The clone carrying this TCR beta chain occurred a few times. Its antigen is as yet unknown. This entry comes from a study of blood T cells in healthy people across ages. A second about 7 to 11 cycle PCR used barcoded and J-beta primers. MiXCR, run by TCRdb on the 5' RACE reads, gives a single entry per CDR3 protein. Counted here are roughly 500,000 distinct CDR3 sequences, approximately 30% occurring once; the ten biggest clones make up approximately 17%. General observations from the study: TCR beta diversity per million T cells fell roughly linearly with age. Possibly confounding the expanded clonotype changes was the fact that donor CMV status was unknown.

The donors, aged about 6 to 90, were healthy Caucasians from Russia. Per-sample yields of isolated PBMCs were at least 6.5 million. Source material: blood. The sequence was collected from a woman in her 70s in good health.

CDR3 DNA: TGCAGTGCCGCCCAGGGGGCCGCCCAAAAACTGTTTTTT. Protein sequence: CSAAQGAAQKLFF. The V call is TRBV20-1, the J call TRBJ1-4, with 8 bases lining up with TRBD1. From germline, CDR1 is DFQATT and CDR2 SNEGSKA (reference sequence). The CDR3 has 13 amino acids. The V segment lost 6 bases and the J segment 9 bases; nucleotides outside the gene matches: 9.